This TCR beta chain appears in the sequencing data of a study of post-analysis software for immune sequencing data. Study-level background: Patients had relapsing-remitting, secondary progressive or progressive-relapsing multiple sclerosis; some lacked subtype. The study, taken as a whole, reports: With TRBV5-6, TRBV5-1 and TRBV20-1 included, about 5 TRBV segments were more frequent in patients than in controls. A significant reduction in normalized Chao1 diversity was observed in multiple sclerosis patients versus controls.

This CDR3 spans 11 amino acids. Germline lookup yields CDR1 SQVTM and CDR2 ANQGSEA. V was pared by 5 bases and J by 7 bases, with 11 bases between. A remark on this clonotype: Its antigen is undetermined.

Unique molecular identifiers were built into the TCR beta cDNA libraries. A population of 1 to 10 million T cells gave rise to 400,000 to 550,000 cDNA molecules. One entry per CDR3 protein results from TCRdb running MiXCR on the PCR reads. The sample includes around 710,000 distinct CDR3 sequences, around 42% of them seen just once. The J gene is TRBJ1-2, the V gene TRBV29-1, with D uncertain. The sample taken for sequencing was blood. The clonotype comes from a girl between 10 and 17 years old with multiple sclerosis. The chain's CDR3 is CSVWSGGGYTF. The DNA of the CDR3 is TGCAGCGTTTGGTCAGGCGGTGGCTACACCTTC.